This T cell receptor beta chain was documented in a study of technical replicates of blood from a handful of donors. Profiling relied on immunoSEQ multiplex PCR, and the TCRdb table lists in-frame clones only, not all of them. The sample lists approximately 58,000 clones; 86% were seen once. There are 14 residues in the CDR3. Germline-derived CDR1 and CDR2 are GTSNPN and SVGIG (reference sequence). The V end lost 4 bases, the J end lost 3 bases, and 13 bases lay between the germline ends. V usage is TRBV30 and J usage is TRBJ2-4, with D possibly being TRBD1 (6 bases). Sequencing was performed on PBMCs. This TCR was sampled from a human donor in good health. Some clones in this sample may be carry-over from other donors' samples. The CDR3 spells CAWKQDSGKNIQYF. CDR3 DNA sequence: TGTGCCTGGAAACAGGACAGTGGCAAAAACATTCAGTACTTC.